The 10 T cell receptor beta chains reported below all come from one sample, sequenced in a study of blood T cell repertoires in COVID-19. Clones were read by immunoSEQ multiplex PCR, and TCRdb kept only the in-frame ones, dropping some. The repertoire holds around 20,000 clones, 75% to 95% seen once, with approximately 7.7% in the top ten. The sample taken for sequencing was peripheral blood. These receptors originate from a human donor in a cohort sampled during active COVID-19.

Here the CDR3 reads CASSPRGPGANVLTF. Written as DNA, the CDR3 is TGTGCCAGCAGCCCCAGGGGGCCTGGGGCCAACGTCCTGACTTTC. The V gene is TRBV7-9, the J gene TRBJ2-6; 8 positions match TRBD1. Trimming at V came to 5 bases and at J to 2 bases, leaving 2 bases not matched to a gene. Germline V gene data show CDR1 as SEHNR and CDR2 as FQNEAQ (reference sequence). This CDR3 comprises 15 residues.

The chain links TRBV6-5 to TRBJ1-4; D is possibly TRBD1 (5 bases). Germline CDR1 MNHEY, CDR2 SVGAGI. The CDR3 consists of 13 residues. Trimming took 6 bases from V and 11 from J, leaving 16 bases between them. In DNA, the CDR3 is TGTGCCAGCAGGGCCGTCGGGGGGGGGAAACTGTTTTTT. Protein: CASRAVGGGKLFF.

This rearrangement joins TRBV2 to TRBJ2-3; 8 bases map to TRBD1. V lost 10 bases, J lost 5 bases, and 11 bases stayed unmatched. The CDR3 covers 14 residues. Per germline, CDR1 SNHLY and CDR2 FYNNEI. CDR3 region: CANHRRQGLDTQYF. CDR3 nucleotides: TGTGCCAACCACCGAAGACAGGGGTTAGATACGCAGTATTTT.

This chain links TRBV7-2 with TRBJ1-6; 9 bases are shared with TRBD1. The V gene's germline CDR1 is SGHTA and CDR2 FQGNSA. Germline trimming cut 5 bases from V and 12 bases from J; bases unmatched to any gene: 11. This CDR3 spans 15 amino acids. CDR3 in amino acids: CASSPEGQGIRPLHF. The CDR3 nucleotides are TGTGCCAGCAGCCCGGAGGGACAGGGTATAAGACCCCTCCACTTT.

This chain joins TRBV10-2 and TRBJ1-3; 8 bases map to TRBD1. V shed 0 bases and J 3 bases; nucleotides not matched to a gene: 10. Per the germline V gene, CDR1 is WSHSY and CDR2 is SAAADI. This CDR3 spans 18 amino acids. CDR3 region: CASSESSAGGAYGNTIYF. DNA of the CDR3: TGCGCCAGCAGTGAGTCTTCGGCAGGGGGCGCTTATGGAAACACCATATATTTT.

This chain uses TRBV19 with TRBJ2-2; TRBD2 aligns across 12 bases. Germline CDR1 reads LNHDA; CDR2 reads SQIVND (reference sequence). There are 19 residues in the CDR3. Unmatched junction bases numbered 17, after V lost 6 bases and J lost 6 bases. DNA of the CDR3: TGTGCCAGTAGCATCACTCACTTACTAGCGGGAGGAAGGGCCGGGGAGCTGTTTTTT. It yields the protein CASSITHLLAGGRAGELFF.

The rearrangement links TRBV6-1 to TRBJ2-2, with D maybe TRBD1 (5 bases). This CDR3 comprises 15 residues. Germline V CDR1 and CDR2: MNHNS, SASEGT. V shed 1 base and J shed 6 bases, with 12 bases lying between them. Written as DNA, the CDR3 is TGTGCCAGCAGTGAAGGTCAGGGCCCCCCCGGGGAGCTGTTTTTT. It encodes CASSEGQGPPGELFF.

The chain has TRBV3-1 (or the pseudogene TRBV3-2) and TRBJ2-5; possibly TRBD1 for D (5 bases). V was pared by 0 bases and J by 1 base, with 6 bases between. Germline CDR1 LGHDT, CDR2 YNNKEL (reference sequence). CDR3 length: 14 residues. CDR3: CASSQEQGQETQYF. The DNA for the CDR3 is TGTGCCAGCAGCCAAGAGCAGGGCCAAGAGACCCAGTACTTC.

The CDR3 region is CASSPSRGNEQFF. For the CDR3, the DNA is TGTGCCAGCAGCCCCTCGCGGGGGAATGAGCAGTTCTTC. The V gene is TRBV11-2, the J gene TRBJ2-1, with 7 bases lining up with TRBD2. From germline, CDR1 is SGHAT and CDR2 FQNNGV. J gave up 7 bases and V 5 bases, and 5 bases lay outside the gene matches. The CDR3 length is 13 residues.

The rearrangement joins TRBV27 to TRBJ2-3; possibly TRBD1 for D (5 bases). The CDR3 loop spans 15 amino acids. V dropped 5 bases and J dropped 8 bases, with 20 bases sitting between them. Germline CDR1 and CDR2: MNHEY and SMNVEV (reference sequence). CDR3 sequence (DNA): TGTGCCAGCAGTCTCACCCGCATGCCCCAGGGTACGCAGTATTTT. It translates to CASSLTRMPQGTQYF.